Included here is one T cell receptor beta chain sequence, with context. Antigen: not known. The source of the sample is a study of T cell responses to AZD1222 COVID-19 vaccine. TCRdb keeps only in-frame clones here, not all; method: immunoSEQ multiplex PCR. The table shows about 120,000 clones, with around 93% occurring only once. Study findings and constraints: Spike-wide vaccine-associated CD4 TCRs dominated at 160-218 and 743-854. Clonal diversity was possibly underestimated, and white British individuals and females predominated among donors.

This CDR3 is built from 17 residues. Germline V lookup: CDR1 MDHEN, CDR2 SYDVKM. Trimming took off 6 bases at V and 2 bases at J, with 22 bases between the two ends. This clonotype originated in an adult in good health. Sequencing used peripheral blood, obtained on day 0 of AZD1222 vaccination. The chain combines TRBV28 with TRBJ2-5, with no clear D. CDR3 region: CASRIVPPRGKQETQYF. The DNA for the CDR3 is TGTGCCAGCAGGATAGTTCCCCCCAGAGGCAAACAAGAGACCCAGTACTTC.